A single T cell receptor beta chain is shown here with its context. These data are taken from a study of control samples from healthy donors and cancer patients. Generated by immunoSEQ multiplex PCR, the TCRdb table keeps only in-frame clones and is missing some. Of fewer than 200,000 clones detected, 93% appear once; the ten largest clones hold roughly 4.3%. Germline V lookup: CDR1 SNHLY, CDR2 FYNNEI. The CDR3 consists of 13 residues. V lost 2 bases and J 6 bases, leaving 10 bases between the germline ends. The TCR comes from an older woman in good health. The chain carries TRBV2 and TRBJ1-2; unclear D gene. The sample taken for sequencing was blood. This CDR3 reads CASSEPRPNGYTF. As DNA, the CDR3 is TGTGCCAGCAGTGAACCCCGGCCTAATGGCTACACCTTC.